Below are 20 T cell receptor beta chains sequenced from a single sample in a study of CD8 T cells in Susac syndrome. RNA was extracted with the RNeasy kit, and a quantity of roughly 0.5 to 1 ug was reverse transcribed using random hexamers. MiXCR, run by TCRdb on the immunoSEQ multiplex PCR reads, gives a single entry per CDR3 protein. The data contain about 290,000 distinct CDR3 sequences, around 91% of them seen just once; the ten biggest clones take up 0.18%. The sample was CD8+ T cells from PBMCs. The receptors were sampled from a human donor with multiple sclerosis.

This clonotype was observed a single time. This chain links TRBV24-1 with TRBJ2-5; D is uncertain. This CDR3 spans 13 amino acids. Germline V CDR1 and CDR2: KGHDR, SFDVKD. With 4 bases removed from V and 4 bases from J, the gap between germline ends came to 9 bases. In DNA, the CDR3 is TGTGCCACCAGTGAGCCGCCAGGAGAGACCCAGTACTTC. Translation gives CATSEPPGETQYF.

CDR3: CSAPDGYSNQPQHF. In DNA form, the CDR3 reads TGCAGTGCTCCTGACGGGTATAGCAATCAGCCCCAGCATTTT. The chain recombines TRBV20-1 with TRBJ1-5; D unresolved. This CDR3 region has 14 residues. Germline CDR1 DFQATT, CDR2 SNEGSKA (reference sequence). V was cut by 5 bases and J by 0 bases, with 11 bases left in between.

The genes are TRBV19 and TRBJ2-1; D is perhaps TRBD2 (5 bases). CDR1 and CDR2 from the germline V gene are LNHDA and SQIVND (reference sequence). The V and J ends lost 7 bases and 5 bases respectively, with 15 bases between them. The CDR3 contains 14 residues. The CDR3 region is CASTGLAADNEQFF. The CDR3, as DNA: TGTGCCAGTACTGGGCTAGCAGCGGACAATGAGCAGTTCTTC.

This clonotype was found a few times. This chain uses TRBV4-2 with TRBJ2-3; no clear D gene. Between the trimmed V and J ends, which lost 4 bases and 1 base, there was a span of 18 bases. Germline V gives CDR1 LGHNA, CDR2 YNFKEQ. The CDR3 extends over 17 amino acids. CDR3 sequence: CASSPTWSDSGTDTQYF. CDR3 DNA: TGTGCCAGCAGCCCCACGTGGTCCGATAGTGGCACAGATACGCAGTATTTT.

V usage is TRBV29-1 and J usage is TRBJ2-7; D call uncertain. Germline-derived CDR1 and CDR2 are SQVTM and ANQGSEA. The V end lost 3 bases, the J end lost 3 bases, and 15 bases lay between the germline ends. This CDR3 region has 14 residues. CDR3 region: CSVEFANRYYEQYF. The CDR3 nucleotides read TGCAGCGTTGAGTTTGCTAACCGGTACTACGAGCAGTACTTC.

J is TRBJ1-2 and V is TRBV9, with a tentative D call TRBD1 (5 bases). The CDR3 spans 12 residues. The V and J ends lost 0 bases and 8 bases respectively, with 8 bases between them. Germline V gene sequence: CDR1 SGDLS, CDR2 YYNGEE. CDR3: CASSVEGHGYTF. The CDR3 DNA follows: TGTGCCAGCAGCGTAGAGGGGCACGGCTACACCTTC. The whole variable domain, filled in from reference TRBV9 and TRBJ1-2, reads DSGVTQTPKHLITATGQRVTLRCSPRSGDLSVYWYQQSLDQGLQFLIQYYNGEERAKGNILERFSAQQFPDLHSELNLSSLELGDSALYFCASSVEGHGYTFGSGTRLTVV.

J is TRBJ2-7 and V is TRBV4-3, with 7 bases identical to TRBD1. Germline-derived CDR1 and CDR2 are LGHNA and YSLEER. V shed 4 bases and J 3 bases; nucleotides not matched to a gene: 9. CDR3 size: 15 residues. CDR3 protein: CASSLHQGENYEQYF. The DNA of the CDR3 is TGCGCCAGCAGCCTACATCAGGGGGAGAACTACGAGCAGTACTTC.

This clonotype was detected only a few times. The rearrangement joins TRBV19 to TRBJ2-1; 14 bases match TRBD2. J was trimmed by 10 bases and V by 6 bases; bases with no gene match: 8. CDR1 and CDR2 (germline): LNHDA, SQIVND (reference sequence). CDR3 length: 15 amino acids. The CDR3 loop is CASSLTSGGAGEQFF. Here the CDR3 DNA reads TGTGCCAGTAGCTTGACTAGCGGGGGGGCTGGAGAGCAGTTCTTC.

This sequence joins TRBV5-6 and TRBJ1-2; D gene ambiguous. This CDR3 contains 13 residues. From germline, CDR1 is SGHDT and CDR2 YYEEEE. The V and J ends lost 0 bases and 4 bases respectively, with 7 bases between them. CDR3 bases: TGTGCCAGCAGCTTGGGGGTTCCCTATGGCTACACCTTC. It codes for CASSLGVPYGYTF. The full variable domain, rest sourced from reference TRBV5-6 and TRBJ1-2, is DAGVTQSPTHLIKTRGQQVTLRCSPKSGHDTVSWYQQALGQGPQFIFQYYEEEERQRGNFPDRFSGHQFPNYSSELNVNALLLGDSALYLCASSLGVPYGYTFGSGTRLTVV.

The genes are TRBV4-1 and TRBJ1-5; 8 nucleotides match TRBD1. V lost 2 bases to trimming and J lost 7 bases; unmatched junction nucleotides: 4. Germline values: CDR1 MGHRA, CDR2 YSYEKL. This CDR3 has 14 amino acids. The CDR3: CASSQSDRAQPQHF. DNA of the CDR3: TGCGCCAGCAGCCAATCGGACAGGGCCCAGCCCCAGCATTTT.

The chain uses TRBV27 and TRBJ2-7; weak D call: TRBD1 (6 bases). The germline CDR1 and CDR2 sequences are MNHEY and SMNVEV (reference sequence). The CDR3 consists of 15 residues. V dropped 4 bases and J dropped 3 bases, with 16 bases sitting between them. The CDR3 loop reads CASSSGQDLRYEQYF. The CDR3 bases are TGTGCCAGCAGTTCGGGACAAGACTTACGCTACGAGCAGTACTTC.

This clonotype was observed at least ten times. The chain uses TRBV27 and TRBJ1-5; no definite D call. The germline V gene has CDR1 MNHEY and CDR2 SMNVEV (reference sequence). V lost 6 bases to trimming and J lost 1 base, with 7 bases between them. This CDR3 contains 13 residues. For the CDR3, the DNA is TGTGCCAGCAGCTTAGGGAGCAATCAGCCCCAGCATTTT. It encodes CASSLGSNQPQHF.

The chain links TRBV2 to TRBJ1-4; 8 nucleotides align to TRBD1. V lost 8 bases, J lost 3 bases, and 8 bases stayed unmatched. This CDR3 region has 15 residues. The germline gives CDR1 SNHLY, CDR2 FYNNEI. CDR3: CASHSTGVANEKLFF. Here the CDR3 DNA reads TGTGCCAGCCACTCGACAGGGGTCGCTAATGAAAAACTGTTTTTT.

The chain combines TRBV11-2 with TRBJ2-5, with D perhaps matching TRBD1 or TRBD2 (5 bases each). V dropped 2 bases and J dropped 5 bases, with 18 bases sitting between them. The CDR3 loop spans 16 amino acids. Germline CDR1 and CDR2: SGHAT and FQNNGV. CDR3 in amino acids: CASSLFFGGVEETQYF. The CDR3 nucleotides are TGTGCCAGCAGCTTATTCTTTGGGGGAGTAGAGGAGACCCAGTACTTC.

The chain uses TRBV19 and TRBJ2-1, with a weak D call TRBD2 (5 bases). V gave up 1 base and J gave up 0 bases, with 10 bases separating them. The V gene's germline CDR1 is LNHDA and CDR2 SQIVND (reference sequence). The CDR3 contains 16 residues. CDR3 in DNA: TGTGCCAGTAGTATAGGGAGGCGGAGCTCCTACAATGAGCAGTTCTTC. This sequence encodes CASSIGRRSSYNEQFF.

The CDR3 bases are TGTGCCACCAGCGAGATTTATAGCAATCAGCCCCAGCATTTT. Amino acids: CATSEIYSNQPQHF. The rearrangement uses TRBV15 and TRBJ1-5; D is unclear. The germline V gene has CDR1 LNHNV and CDR2 YYDKDF (reference sequence). The CDR3 extends over 14 amino acids. Deletions cut 5 bases from V and 0 bases from J, with 8 bases between.

The gene calls are TRBV4-3 and TRBJ2-7; 7 nucleotides align to TRBD1. Germline trimming cut 8 bases from V and 2 bases from J; bases unmatched to any gene: 0. Germline CDR1 reads LGHNA; CDR2 reads YSLEER. The length of the CDR3 is 11 residues. CDR3 loop: CASQGAYEQYF. The CDR3 DNA reads TGCGCCAGCCAGGGGGCCTACGAGCAGTACTTC.

V gene TRBV21-1 combines with J gene TRBJ2-7; the listed D gene, TRBD1, was not tested against the DNA. TRBV21-1 is listed as a pseudogene. This CDR3 has 18 residues. DNA of the CDR3: TGTGCCAGCAGCAAAGGGCGGAGAGGGCACAGAGGGGAGTACGAGCAGTACTTC. Protein: CASSKGRRGHRGEYEQYF.

The chain joins TRBV4-2 to TRBJ2-1, with 7 bases aligning to TRBD1. V was pared by 3 bases and J by 4 bases, with 15 bases of the junction left unmatched. The CDR3 runs 18 residues. Germline assignment: CDR1 LGHNA and CDR2 YNFKEQ. CDR3 residues: CASSHSGLQGIGYNEQFF. The DNA of the CDR3 is TGTGCCAGCAGCCACTCGGGTCTACAGGGGATCGGTTACAATGAGCAGTTCTTC.

The V call is TRBV20-1, the J call TRBJ2-1; 7 bases agree with TRBD2. Germline V CDR1 and CDR2: DFQATT, SNEGSKA (reference sequence). The trim removed 6 bases at V and 7 bases at J, leaving 18 bases unmatched. The CDR3 has 16 amino acids. The CDR3 DNA reads as TGCAGTGCCCTACGACCGACTAGCCCAGAAGGTAATGAGCAGTTCTTC. Translating it yields CSALRPTSPEGNEQFF.